Following are 4 T cell receptor beta chains from one sample sequenced in a study of a mutant IDH1 vaccine in newly diagnosed glioma. Sample time point: week 5, during vaccination. In every dose of vaccine, 300 ug of mutant IDH1 20-mer peptide was given alongside topical imiquimod. Clones were read by immunoSEQ multiplex PCR, and TCRdb kept only the in-frame ones, dropping some. The sample has 52,000 or so clones, 82% seen once. Their target antigens are unknown. Sample: PBMCs, taken from a glioma patient whose treatment included an IDH1 peptide vaccine. These receptors were collected from a woman between 18 and 30 years old with glioma. Some clones in this sample may be carry-over from other donors' samples.

This chain uses TRBV27 with TRBJ2-2; D unclear. Germline V lookup: CDR1 MNHEY, CDR2 SMNVEV (reference sequence). The V end lost 6 bases, the J end lost 5 bases, and 10 bases lay between the germline ends. The length of the CDR3 is 13 residues. The CDR3 loop reads CASSLSSTGELFF. The CDR3 DNA reads as TGTGCCAGCAGCCTGAGCTCTACCGGGGAGCTGTTTTTT.

The chain employs TRBV29-1 and TRBJ2-7; no reliable D call. Germline V gene data show CDR1 as SQVTM and CDR2 as ANQGSEA. Deletions cut 4 bases from V and 0 bases from J, with 7 bases between. The CDR3 runs 12 residues. CDR3 DNA sequence: TGCAGCGTTGTGGTGAACTCCTACGAGCAGTACTTC. Its translation is CSVVVNSYEQYF.

This clone appeared once. The rearrangement uses TRBV7-2 and TRBJ1-4; 8 bases agree with TRBD1. Trimming cost V 5 bases and J 2 bases; bases outside gene matches: 1. There are 14 residues in the CDR3. CDR1 is SGHTA and CDR2 is FQGNSA in the germline V gene. This CDR3 is CASSRTGTNEKLFF. The CDR3 nucleotides are TGTGCCAGCAGCCGGACAGGGACTAATGAAAAACTGTTTTTT.

V and J are TRBV27 and TRBJ1-1; TRBD1 is a possible D gene (6 bases). Trimming stripped 4 bases from V and 2 bases from J, with 11 bases between. The length of the CDR3 is 14 residues. Germline-derived CDR1 and CDR2 are MNHEY and SMNVEV (reference sequence). The DNA for the CDR3 is TGTGCCAGCAGTTGGGGCAGGGGAAACACTGAAGCTTTCTTT. Translating it yields CASSWGRGNTEAFF.